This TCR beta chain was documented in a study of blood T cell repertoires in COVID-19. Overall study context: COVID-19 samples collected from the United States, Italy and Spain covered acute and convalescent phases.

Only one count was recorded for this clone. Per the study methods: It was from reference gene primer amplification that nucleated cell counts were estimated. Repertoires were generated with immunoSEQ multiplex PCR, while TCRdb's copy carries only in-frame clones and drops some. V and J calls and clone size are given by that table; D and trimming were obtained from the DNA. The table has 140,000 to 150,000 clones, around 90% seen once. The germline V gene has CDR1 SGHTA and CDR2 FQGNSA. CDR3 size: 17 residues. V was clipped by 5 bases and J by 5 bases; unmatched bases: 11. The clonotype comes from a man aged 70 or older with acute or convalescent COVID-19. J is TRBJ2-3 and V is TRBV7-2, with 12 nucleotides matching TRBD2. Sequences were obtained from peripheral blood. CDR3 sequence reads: CASSTSSGGAFGDTQYF. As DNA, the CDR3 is TGTGCCAGCAGCACCTCTAGCGGGGGGGCCTTCGGAGATACGCAGTATTTT.